These T cell receptor beta chains were read from a single sample in a study of shared clonotypes between healthy human individuals. The table came from immunoSEQ multiplex PCR; TCRdb's copy has only in-frame clones and leaves some out. This sample carries millions of clones, about 92% of them seen once, and the ten largest clones take 0.11% to 0.15%. What was sequenced was naive CD4+ T cells sorted from blood. The receptors stem from a man between 18 and 35 years old in good health. Each CDR3 is given without its conserved first and last residue. Fields, in order: CDR3 protein, V gene, J gene.

ASSLQGGRKTQY	TRBV7-2	TRBJ2-5
ASSQEPLSQRHSNTGELF	TRBV4-3	TRBJ2-2
ASSSTGRGPLH	TRBV5-6	TRBJ1-6
PGRSYEQY	TRBV19	TRBJ2-7
ASSFKKLWDPYTGELF	TRBV18	TRBJ2-2
ASGREGSGYGYT	TRBV28	TRBJ1-2
ASSDWGDPEAF	TRBV2	TRBJ1-1
ASSLTLTGRSDEQF	TRBV7-8	TRBJ2-1
ASSDSPGTGELF	TRBV6-4	TRBJ2-2
ASGPPGLAPDTQY	TRBV12-5	TRBJ2-3
ATSRGWGELNTEAF	TRBV15	TRBJ1-1
ASSFGTGTSYEQY	TRBV5-1	TRBJ2-7
ASSYSPGVRGTEAF	TRBV6-6	TRBJ1-1
AWREGNSPLH	TRBV30	TRBJ1-6
ASSQDDTQETQY	TRBV4-1	TRBJ2-5
ASSQDPKKPQH	TRBV4-3	TRBJ1-5
ASSDSGVLSYEQY	TRBV11-2	TRBJ2-7
AWRRSGTEAYNEQF	TRBV30	TRBJ2-1
ASSTWPGLAGVVDTQY	TRBV18	TRBJ2-3
ASSLGWGKSTDTQY	TRBV7-2	TRBJ2-3
ASSPSPGTSATQY	TRBV7-6	TRBJ2-5
ASRKGDGTSSTDTQY	TRBV4-1	TRBJ2-3
ASSPSDSQETQY	TRBV5-4	TRBJ2-5
ASNEGQVDNSPLH	TRBV19	TRBJ1-6
ASSFTEPNYGYT	TRBV7-2	TRBJ1-2
ASSQYSGSEQF	TRBV7-9	TRBJ2-1
ASSGTTLSYEQY	TRBV19	TRBJ2-7
ASSSRDLLTNYGYT	TRBV5-4	TRBJ1-2
ASQDQARNEKLF	TRBV19	TRBJ1-4
ASSLVGRGANEKLF	TRBV7-6	TRBJ1-4